The 14 T cell receptor beta chains in this list originate from one sample, sequenced in a study of blood T cell repertoires in COVID-19. The assay was immunoSEQ multiplex PCR, and TCRdb's table has in-frame clones only and misses some. The data show over 95,000 clones, approximately 85% seen once. The sequencing sample was made of peripheral blood. Receptors were obtained from a woman aged 55 to 70 with COVID-19, enrolled during active disease.

The CDR3 loop is CASSVESGGDTEAFF. CDR3 nucleotides: TGTGCCAGCAGTGTCGAGTCAGGGGGTGACACTGAAGCTTTCTTT. The genes are TRBV2 and TRBJ1-1; 7 bases are a match to TRBD1. The V gene end was trimmed by 4 bases and the J gene end by 3 bases; junction bases not matched to a gene: 8. The CDR3 length is 15 residues. Germline lookup yields CDR1 SNHLY and CDR2 FYNNEI.

The chain recombines TRBV7-2 with TRBJ1-6; no definite D call. There are 14 residues in the CDR3. CDR1 is SGHTA, CDR2 FQGNSA, per germline. V gave up 4 bases and J gave up 4 bases, with 8 bases separating them. This CDR3 reads CASSSRPYNSPLHF. The DNA of the CDR3 is TGTGCCAGCAGCTCCAGGCCTTATAATTCACCCCTCCACTTT.

J is TRBJ1-1 and V is TRBV27; 8 bases map to TRBD1. Germline CDR1 and CDR2: MNHEY and SMNVEV (reference sequence). V lost 0 bases and J lost 1; bases outside the gene matches: 10. The CDR3 loop spans 18 amino acids. Written as DNA, the CDR3 is TGTGCCAGCAGTTTATCGGGTATCTCAGGGGGCCGGAACACTGAAGCTTTCTTT. This translates into CASSLSGISGGRNTEAFF.

This chain links TRBV5-4 with TRBJ2-5, with 11 bases that match TRBD2. CDR1 and CDR2 (germline): SGHNT, YYREEE (reference sequence). This CDR3 has 16 residues. With V trimmed by 0 bases and J by 1 base, 2 bases remained unmatched. The chain's CDR3 is CASSLGLAGTQETQYF. DNA of the CDR3: TGTGCCAGCAGCTTGGGACTAGCGGGGACCCAAGAGACCCAGTACTTC.

CDR3 residues: CSARDGYTF. In nucleotides, the CDR3 is TGCAGTGCTCGGGATGGCTACACCTTC. V is TRBV20-1 and J is TRBJ1-2; D unclear. Looked up from germline, CDR1 is DFQATT and CDR2 is SNEGSKA (reference sequence). Trimming stripped 5 bases from V and 6 bases from J, with 4 bases between. CDR3 size: 9 residues.

The rearrangement links TRBV5-5 to TRBJ1-5; 10 bases map to TRBD1. The CDR3 spans 15 residues. The V and J ends lost 5 bases and 2 bases, in that order; junction bases with no gene match: 4. CDR1 is SGHKS and CDR2 is YYEKEE in the germline V gene (reference sequence). The CDR3 region is CASRDGTGGNQPQHF. CDR3 coding DNA: TGTGCCAGCAGGGACGGGACAGGGGGCAATCAGCCCCAGCATTTT.

V and J are TRBV19 and TRBJ1-6, with 8 bases fitting TRBD1. J gave up 4 bases and V 6 bases, and 5 bases lay outside the gene matches. From germline, CDR1 is LNHDA and CDR2 SQIVND (reference sequence). This CDR3 region has 15 residues. CDR3 nucleotides: TGTGCCAGTAGCACGGACAGGGAGTATAATTCACCCCTCCACTTT. It translates to CASSTDREYNSPLHF.

The chain has TRBV19 and TRBJ1-2; TRBD1 matches at 8 bases. The CDR3 sequence is 16 residues long. Germline CDR1 reads LNHDA; CDR2 reads SQIVND (reference sequence). V lost 5 bases and J lost 8; bases outside the gene matches: 16. The CDR3, as DNA: TGTGCCAGTAGTTTATCCCCCCCAGGGGGCAAGGGAGGCTACACCTTC. Translation: CASSLSPPGGKGGYTF. The entire variable domain, with the rest obtained from reference TRBV19 and TRBJ1-2, is as follows: DGGITQSPKYLFRKEGQNVTLSCEQNLNHDAMYWYRQDPGQGLRLIYYSQIVNDFQKGDIAEGYSVSREKKESFPLTVTSAQKNPTAFYLCASSLSPPGGKGGYTFGSGTRLTVV.

This chain connects TRBV10-3 to TRBJ1-6; D remains ambiguous. The V gene lost 11 bases and the J gene lost 8 bases, with 19 bases spanning the gap. This CDR3 has 14 amino acids. Germline V gene data show CDR1 as ENHRY and CDR2 as SYGVKD. The CDR3 nucleotides are TGTGCCGCTCGCTCGGAGCGAGCCGATTCACCCCTCCACTTT. It specifies CAARSERADSPLHF.

The rearrangement links TRBV18 to TRBJ2-3, with no clear D. This CDR3 spans 16 amino acids. Germline assignment: CDR1 KGHSH and CDR2 LQKENI. The V gene lost 6 bases and the J gene lost 2 bases, with 18 bases spanning the gap. CDR3 sequence: CASSPEVGVFTDTQYF. CDR3 nucleotides: TGTGCCAGCTCCCCCGAGGTAGGCGTCTTCACAGATACGCAGTATTTT.

The chain uses TRBV25-1 and TRBJ1-1; TRBD1 matches at 7 bases. The ends lost 2 bases at V and 3 bases at J; junction bases unmatched: 6. Germline loops: CDR1 MGHDK, CDR2 SYGVNS. The CDR3 sequence is 15 residues long. The CDR3 region is CASSESSTGHTEAFF. In nucleotides, the CDR3 is TGTGCCAGCAGTGAAAGTTCGACAGGGCACACTGAAGCTTTCTTT. The full variable domain, in which reference TRBV25-1 and TRBJ1-1 provide the parts outside the CDR3, is EADIYQTPRYLVIGTGKKITLECSQTMGHDKMYWYQQDPGMELHLIHYSYGVNSTEKGDLSSESTVSRIRTEHFPLTLESARPSHTSQYLCASSESSTGHTEAFFGQGTRLTVV.

The rearrangement joins TRBV9 to TRBJ1-2; D uncertain. This CDR3 contains 13 residues. CDR1 is SGDLS, CDR2 YYNGEE, per germline. Between the trimmed V and J ends, which lost 2 bases and 2 bases, there was a span of 7 bases. CDR3 in DNA: TGTGCCAGCAGCGTGACTCGAAACTATGGCTACACCTTC. Translating gives CASSVTRNYGYTF.

The V and J genes are TRBV4-2 and TRBJ2-1; 12 bases are shared with TRBD2. The germline CDR1 and CDR2 sequences are LGHNA and YNFKEQ. This CDR3 region has 19 residues. J was trimmed by 0 bases and V by 3 bases; bases with no gene match: 9. The CDR3: CASSQTTSGGSSSYNEQFF. CDR3 coding DNA: TGTGCCAGCAGCCAGACGACTAGCGGGGGCTCCAGCTCCTACAATGAGCAGTTCTTC.

This clone has only a few counts. The chain employs TRBV5-4 and TRBJ2-1, with TRBD2 matching over 14 bases. CDR3 length: 16 residues. Germline CDR1 SGHNT, CDR2 YYREEE (reference sequence). V was clipped by 4 bases and J by 6 bases; unmatched bases: 6. The CDR3: CASSAGLAGASNEQFF. The CDR3 coding sequence is TGTGCCAGCAGCGCGGGACTAGCGGGGGCCTCCAATGAGCAGTTCTTC.